This T cell receptor beta chain was observed in a study of blood T cell repertoires in COVID-19. At the level of the study: COVID-19 samples from acute and convalescent phases originated in the United States, Italy and Spain. Sources were T cells, B-cell-depleted T cells, or PBMCs; the material itself was cDNA or gDNA.

In the original workflow: Reference gene primer amplification yielded estimated nucleated cell counts. Data came from immunoSEQ multiplex PCR; TCRdb stores just in-frame clones and leaves some out. The DNA was the basis for D and trimming; V, J and clone size are from that table. This sample has around 130,000 clones; approximately 84% occur once, and the top ten carry 9.5% to 15%. The junction had 4 bases not matched to a gene; V was cut back by 4 bases and J by 4 bases. CDR1 is SGHNT and CDR2 is YYREEE in the germline V gene (reference sequence). The CDR3 is made up of 14 amino acids. The chain uses TRBV5-4 and TRBJ2-5; 10 bases are a match to TRBD1. This receptor was identified in a human donor in a cohort sampled during active COVID-19. Sequencing used peripheral blood. CDR3 region: CASSTTGGGETQYF. As DNA, the CDR3 is TGTGCCAGCAGCACGACAGGGGGCGGAGAGACCCAGTACTTC.